The TCR beta chain under discussion was sequenced for a study of cytomegalovirus exposure and HLA in healthy donors. Study-wide findings and caveats: In vitro testing confirmed a few CMV-associated chains as specific for CMV antigens.

This clone has just a few counts. Antigen specificity is unknown. Nominally healthy donors provided the samples, though records likely missed some immune exposures. The V gene's germline CDR1 is SNHLY and CDR2 FYNNEI. The CDR3 is 15 amino acids. V dropped 6 bases and J dropped 8; count of bases not matched to a gene: 9. The primer mix had 60 Vbeta and 13 Jbeta primers. Method: immunoSEQ multiplex PCR; TCRdb's copy keeps in-frame clones and lacks some. The table shows about 150,000 clones, with less than 9.5% occurring only once. The rearrangement uses TRBV2 and TRBJ2-1; 11 bases are shared with TRBD2. The material sequenced was PBMCs. The receptor comes from a male donor in good health and CMV-seronegative. CDR3 sequence: CASRLTSGGRDEQFF. The CDR3, as DNA: TGTGCCAGCAGGCTCACTAGCGGGGGAAGGGATGAGCAGTTCTTC.